A selection of T cell receptor beta chains follows, all from one sample in a study of cytomegalovirus exposure and HLA in healthy donors. Using immunoSEQ multiplex PCR, the repertoire was profiled, and TCRdb retains in-frame clones only, with some absent. The sample shows roughly 130,000 clones, roughly 86% of them seen only once. Sequencing input: PBMCs. These receptors were collected from a man aged 25 to 45 in good health and CMV-seronegative. The CDR3 runs from the conserved cysteine through the conserved F or W. The D gene is left open where the match is weak. Clone size is shown for a subset of rows, as once, few, many or a class of expanded clone.

>15|TRBV6-1|NA|NA|TRBJ2-7
TGTGCCAGCAGAGTCCGGGACAACCTGTTCGACGAGCAGTACTTC
CASRVRDNLFDEQYF
>18|TRBV9|TRBD2|NA|TRBJ2-1
TGTGCCAGCAGCTCCGGGACTAGCGGGAGGGGATCCTACAATGAGCAGTTCTTC
CASSSGTSGRGSYNEQFF
>14|TRBV7-9|TRBD2|NA|TRBJ2-7
TGTGCCAGCAGCCCGACTAGCACCTCCTACGAGCAGTACTTC
CASSPTSTSYEQYF
>15|TRBV1|NA|NA|TRBJ2-7
TGCACCAGCGCCAAGGGACTAGCGGTTTCCTACGAGCAGTACTTC
CTSAKGLAVSYEQYF
>16|TRBV11-3|TRBD1|NA|TRBJ1-5
TGTGCCAGCAGCCCTAGGACAGGGCTGGGTCCTCAGCCCCAGCATTTT
CASSPRTGLGPQPQHF
>15|TRBV2|NA|NA|TRBJ2-7
TGTGCCATGGGGGGGCCGGGACTCCAAACCTACGAGCAGTACTTC
CAMGGPGLQTYEQYF
>14|TRBV13|NA|NA|TRBJ1-1
TGTGCCAGCAGCTTAGGGGCCATAAACACTGAAGCTTTCTTT
CASSLGAINTEAFF
>13|TRBV5-6|NA|once|TRBJ2-1
TGTGCCAGCAGCTTTCTTTCGGTTAATGAGCAGTTCTTC
CASSFLSVNEQFF
>13|TRBV29-1|NA|NA|TRBJ1-1
TGCAGCGCCGAGGACAGCATGAACACTGAAGCTTTCTTT
CSAEDSMNTEAFF
>17|TRBV11-2|TRBD2|NA|TRBJ2-3
TGTGCCAGCAGCCTCCTCGGGAGGACGGGAGTGACAGATACGCAGTATTTT
CASSLLGRTGVTDTQYF
>12|TRBV19|NA|once|TRBJ2-1
TGTGCCAGTAGTATAGGAGACAGTGAGCAGTTCTTC
CASSIGDSEQFF
>15|TRBV12-5|TRBD2|NA|TRBJ2-1
TGTGCTAGTGGTTTGTCAGCGGGAGGAGGAAATGAGCAGTTCTTC
CASGLSAGGGNEQFF
>14|TRBV6-5|NA|NA|TRBJ2-1
TGTGCCAGCAGTTTGACGGGAGACCCCAGTGAGCAGTTCTTC
CASSLTGDPSEQFF
>15|TRBV6-5|NA|NA|TRBJ1-5
TGTGCCAGCAGTTACTCTGTAAATAGCAATCAGCCCCAGCATTTT
CASSYSVNSNQPQHF
>15|TRBV18|TRBD1|NA|TRBJ1-6
TGTGCCAGCTCACCCGCGACAGGGGGCACTTCACCCCTCCACTTT
CASSPATGGTSPLHF
>14|TRBV7-9|NA|NA|TRBJ2-7
TGTGCCAGCAGCTCCGATGGGGGCGGGTACGAGCAGTACTTC
CASSSDGGGYEQYF
>16|TRBV2|NA|NA|TRBJ2-1
TGTGCCAGCAGTGGGAGTAGGGGGAGGGCCTACAATGAGCAGTTCTTC
CASSGSRGRAYNEQFF
>14|TRBV2|NA|once|TRBJ2-3
TGTGCCAGCAGTGAAGTCCAGAGCACAGATACGCAGTATTTT
CASSEVQSTDTQYF
>14|TRBV30|TRBD1|NA|TRBJ2-3
TGTGCCACCACCGGGACAGGGGGCACAGATACGCAGTATTTT
CATTGTGGTDTQYF
>16|TRBV4-1|TRBD1|NA|TRBJ1-1
TGCGCCAGCAGCCAAGAACCGGGACAGCCGAACACTGAAGCTTTCTTT
CASSQEPGQPNTEAFF
>11|TRBV7-9|NA|NA|TRBJ2-1
TGTGCCAGCAGCTTGGGAGGTGAGCAGTTCTTC
CASSLGGEQFF
>13|TRBV27|TRBD1|NA|TRBJ2-4
TGTGCCAGCAGGGGGACAGGGGCCAGATTTCAGTACTTC
CASRGTGARFQYF
>15|TRBV18|NA|NA|TRBJ1-6
TGTGCCAGCTCAGGACCCGGGACAACTAATTCACCCCTCCACTTT
CASSGPGTTNSPLHF
>14|TRBV9|NA|NA|TRBJ1-3
TGTGCCAGCAGCGCCAGGACAGCCGGAAACACCATATATTTT
CASSARTAGNTIYF
>15|TRBV29-1|NA|NA|TRBJ1-5
TGCAGCGTCGGGCCCTTCAGGGATAGCAATCAGCCCCAGCATTTT
CSVGPFRDSNQPQHF
>14|TRBV9|TRBD1|NA|TRBJ2-2
TGTGCCAGCAGCGTGACAGGGGATAACGGGGAGCTGTTTTTT
CASSVTGDNGELFF
>18|TRBV5-1|NA|NA|TRBJ1-4
TGCGCCAGCAGCTCGACCTTCAGGGGCCAAGCAACTAATGAAAAACTGTTTTTT
CASSSTFRGQATNEKLFF
>14|TRBV6-6|NA|NA|TRBJ2-7
TGTGCCAGCAGTCCGAAAGGACACGGTTACGAGCAGTACTTC
CASSPKGHGYEQYF
>14|TRBV18|NA|NA|TRBJ1-1
TGTGCCAGCTCACCGGTCTCGAGGGACACTGAAGCTTTCTTT
CASSPVSRDTEAFF
>15|TRBV6-5|NA|NA|TRBJ2-7
TGTGCCAGCAGTTATTTTAGGGGCGCGTCCTCCGAGCAGTACTTC
CASSYFRGASSEQYF
>15|TRBV11-2|NA|NA|TRBJ2-7
TGTGCCAGCAGTCCCATCGGGGATTACTACTACGAGCAGTACTTC
CASSPIGDYYYEQYF
>16|TRBV5-4|TRBD2|NA|TRBJ2-5
TGTGCCAGCAGCAGGAGGACTAGCGGGAGCCAAGAGACCCAGTACTTC
CASSRRTSGSQETQYF
>17|TRBV6-1|TRBD1|NA|TRBJ1-1
TGTGCCAGCAGTGAATCCCGGGACAGGGGGCACAACACTGAAGCTTTCTTT
CASSESRDRGHNTEAFF
>12|TRBV14|NA|NA|TRBJ2-5
TGTGCCAGCAGCCCCCCTTCCGGGACCCAGTACTTC
CASSPPSGTQYF
>13|TRBV7-2|NA|NA|TRBJ2-1
TGTGCCAGCAGCTCAAGACTAGTCCCTGAGCAGTTCTTC
CASSSRLVPEQFF
>13|TRBV6-5|TRBD2|NA|TRBJ2-7
TGTGCCAGCCTTAGCGGGAAGATAAACGAGCAGTACTTC
CASLSGKINEQYF
>16|TRBV14|NA|NA|TRBJ1-2
TGTGCCAGCAGCCAAGAAGTGGCGGAGAGGGACTATGGCTACACCTTC
CASSQEVAERDYGYTF
>15|TRBV5-6|TRBD1|once|TRBJ1-5
TGTGCCAGCAGCTTGAGACAGGGTAGCAATCAGCCCCAGCATTTT
CASSLRQGSNQPQHF
>12|TRBV7-9|NA|few|TRBJ1-5
TGTGCCAGCCGGTTTAGCAATCAGCCCCAGCATTTT
CASRFSNQPQHF
>14|TRBV7-2|NA|NA|TRBJ1-1
TGTGCCAGCACCATAGGGGCCCTAAACACTGAAGCTTTCTTT
CASTIGALNTEAFF
>11|TRBV6-1|NA|NA|TRBJ1-1
TGTGCCAGCAGTGAAGTCGGACAGGCTTTCTTT
CASSEVGQAFF
>13|TRBV5-4|NA|NA|TRBJ1-1
TGTGCCAGCAGCTTCAGGGTGAACACTGAAGCTTTCTTT
CASSFRVNTEAFF
>15|TRBV30|TRBD1|NA|TRBJ2-2
TGTGCCTGGCTTGCCGGGACAGGCAACACCGGGGAGCTGTTTTTT
CAWLAGTGNTGELFF
>14|TRBV6-5|TRBD1|NA|TRBJ2-7
TGTGCCAGCAGCTTTGCACAGGGGTCCTACGAGCAGTACTTC
CASSFAQGSYEQYF
>14|TRBV5-1|TRBD1|NA|TRBJ1-1
TGCGCCAGCAGCCCTGACAGGGCTAACACTGAAGCTTTCTTT
CASSPDRANTEAFF
>16|TRBV9|NA|NA|TRBJ2-7
TGTGCCAGCAGCGTAGGTAGGGACTTTAGCTCCTACGAGCAGTACTTC
CASSVGRDFSSYEQYF
>16|TRBV18|NA|NA|TRBJ1-4
TGTGCCAGCTCACCACCTAACAGAGCAACTAATGAAAAACTGTTTTTT
CASSPPNRATNEKLFF
>16|TRBV6-5|TRBD1|NA|TRBJ1-1
TGTGCCAGCAGTTATCGACAGGGGGGAATTGGGACTGAAGCTTTCTTT
CASSYRQGGIGTEAFF
>14|TRBV28|NA|once|TRBJ1-5
TGTGCCAGCAGTTTAGCCAGGGAGGGTCAGCCCCAGCATTTT
CASSLAREGQPQHF
>14|TRBV9|NA|NA|TRBJ1-5
TGTGCCAGCAGCGTAGGGCAGTGGGGCCAGCCCCAGCATTTT
CASSVGQWGQPQHF
>16|TRBV7-2|TRBD2|NA|TRBJ2-1
TGTGCCAGCAGCTTCGCCAGCGGGAGGGCGGGTAATGAGCAGTTCTTC
CASSFASGRAGNEQFF
>13|TRBV4-2|NA|NA|TRBJ1-3
TGTGCCAGCAGCCAGGCCCCGGCGGGCACCATATATTTT
CASSQAPAGTIYF
>15|TRBV4-3|NA|once|TRBJ1-3
TGCGCCAGCAGCCAAGCCCTGAGCATTGGAAACACCATATATTTT
CASSQALSIGNTIYF
>16|TRBV5-1|TRBD1|NA|TRBJ1-1
TGCGCCAGCAGCTGGGCCCTTACAGGGGGGAACACTGAAGCTTTCTTT
CASSWALTGGNTEAFF
>15|TRBV14|NA|few|TRBJ2-3
TGTGCCAGCAGCCAAGAGCTGCCGGGAGCCGATACGCAGTATTTT
CASSQELPGADTQYF